This TCR beta chain derives from a study of beta chain features in type 1 diabetes. Germline V gene sequence: CDR1 DFQATT, CDR2 SNEGSKA (reference sequence). V lost 6 bases and J lost 1, with 3 bases in between. This CDR3 contains 11 residues. Study findings and constraints: For Type 1 diabetes patients, all four CD4+ subsets carried TCRB CDR3s that were moderately but significantly shorter.

The authors reverse transcribed all of the isolated RNA, so sequencing captured expressed TCRB transcripts. Here immunoSEQ multiplex PCR was the method, and the copy in TCRdb shows in-frame clones only, minus some. This table has about 15,000 clones, approximately 71% appearing once. There was one heparinised blood draw per donor, averaging about 116 mL. Sorted CD4+ subsets: naive, central memory, regulatory, stem cell-like memory (CD45RO/CCR7/CD25/CD127/CD95/CD27 panel). For this clone: Its antigen remains unknown.

The chain combines TRBV20-1 with TRBJ1-4; D is unresolved. The sequence was obtained from a man aged 30 to 45 with type 1 diabetes. The sequencing input was Tregs from blood. The chain's CDR3 is CSAQTNEKLFF. CDR3 DNA sequence: TGCAGTGCCCAAACTAATGAAAAACTGTTTTTT.